The 26 T cell receptor beta chains below were found in one sample sequenced in a study of T cell repertoires in cytomegalovirus infection. For these receptors, no antigen is known. Using its own MiXCR run on the reads, TCRdb lists one record per CDR3 protein. The data contain about 700,000 distinct CDR3 sequences, about 33% of them seen just once; the ten biggest clones take up 15% to 20%. Sequences were derived from cultured PBMCs, sampled from culture after CMV antigen stimulation. The origin of the receptors is a human donor in good health (CMV status not recorded). Some clones in this sample may be carry-over from other donors' samples.

The genes are TRBV6-2 or TRBV6-3 and TRBJ1-1, with D perhaps TRBD1 (5 bases). V was cut by 2 bases and J by 6 bases, with 22 bases left in between. CDR3 length: 17 residues. Germline-derived CDR1 and CDR2 are MNHEY and SVGEGT. The chain's CDR3 is CASSYPPLRRVSAEAFF. In DNA form, the CDR3 reads TGTGCCAGCAGTTACCCACCCCTCCGCAGGGTCAGTGCTGAAGCTTTCTTT.

The chain recombines TRBV6-2 or TRBV6-3 with TRBJ2-1; D possibly corresponds to TRBD1 (7 bases). The CDR3 covers 16 residues. V was cut by 2 bases and J by 4 bases, with 15 bases left in between. Looked up from germline, CDR1 is MNHEY and CDR2 is SVGEGT. CDR3 coding DNA: TGTGCCAGCAGTTACGGAACAGGGGAGGTATACAATGAGCAGTTCTTC. Residues: CASSYGTGEVYNEQFF.

This rearrangement joins TRBV12-3 or TRBV12-4 to TRBJ2-3; 12 bases map to TRBD2. V gave up 2 bases and J gave up 4 bases; unmatched junction bases: 4. This CDR3 has 16 residues. DNA of the CDR3: TGTGCCAGCAGTTTAAAACTAGCGGGGGGATCAGATACGCAGTATTTT. Translation gives CASSLKLAGGSDTQYF.

V and J are TRBV2 and TRBJ2-2; 7 nucleotides match TRBD1. The V and J ends lost 7 bases and 5 bases, in that order; junction bases with no gene match: 10. Germline lookup yields CDR1 SNHLY and CDR2 FYNNEI. There are 15 residues in the CDR3. Written as DNA, the CDR3 is TGTGCCAGCACCTTAACAGGGGTAGGGACCGGGGAGCTGTTTTTT. Encoded protein: CASTLTGVGTGELFF.

This chain links TRBV4-1 with TRBJ1-2; tentative D call: TRBD1 (5 bases). The CDR3 is made up of 13 amino acids. The V gene's germline CDR1 is MGHRA and CDR2 YSYEKL. With 0 bases removed from V and 5 bases from J, the gap between germline ends came to 7 bases. CDR3 sequence reads: CASSQETGYGYTF. The CDR3 bases are TGCGCCAGCAGCCAAGAAACAGGATATGGCTACACCTTC.

The gene calls are TRBV5-1 and TRBJ2-7; D uncertain. From germline, CDR1 is SGHRS and CDR2 YFSETQ. V shed 0 bases and J shed 3 bases, with 10 bases lying between them. The CDR3 runs to 14 residues. This chain's CDR3 is CASSLDSPVYEQYF. The CDR3 nucleotides are TGCGCCAGCAGCTTGGACAGCCCCGTCTACGAGCAGTACTTC.

A few counts support this clonotype. The chain combines TRBV11-2 with TRBJ2-5; 10 nucleotides line up with TRBD1. V dropped 4 bases and J dropped 4; count of bases not matched to a gene: 9. Per germline, CDR1 SGHAT and CDR2 FQNNGV. The CDR3 sequence is 16 residues long. CDR3 bases: TGTGCCAGCAGCTCTGTCGGGACAGGGGATCGAGAGACCCAGTACTTC. Amino acid sequence: CASSSVGTGDRETQYF. Full variable domain (outside the CDR3, taken from reference TRBV11-2 and TRBJ2-5): EAGVAQSPRYKIIEKRQSVAFWCNPISGHATLYWYQQILGQGPKLLIQFQNNGVVDDSQLPKDRFSAERLKGVDSTLKIQPAKLEDSAVYLCASSSVGTGDRETQYFGPGTRLLVL.

This clonotype was seen repeatedly, ten times or more. The chain uses TRBV7-2 and TRBJ1-2, with 10 nucleotides matching TRBD1. The CDR3 is 16 residues long. After removal of 7 bases from V and 3 bases from J, the junction contained 11 bases not matched to a gene. Germline loops: CDR1 SGHTA, CDR2 FQGNSA. CDR3 sequence: CASTLQPGTGDYGYTF. The CDR3 coding sequence is TGTGCCAGCACCCTCCAACCTGGGACAGGGGACTATGGCTACACCTTC.

The chain links TRBV7-8 to TRBJ2-5; D not resolved. CDR1 SGHVS and CDR2 FQNEAQ come from the germline V gene. V dropped 1 base and J dropped 3 bases, with 15 bases sitting between them. The CDR3 has 16 amino acids. CDR3 coding DNA: TGTGCCAGCAGCTTAGAGGTGTCCCGCAGAGAAGAGACCCAGTACTTC. It codes for CASSLEVSRREETQYF.

CDR3 sequence reads: CAISVSIGSSYNEQFF. CDR3 nucleotides: TGTGCCATCAGTGTTTCCATCGGGAGCTCCTACAATGAGCAGTTCTTC. The chain employs TRBV10-3 and TRBJ2-1, with D tentatively TRBD2 (6 bases). Germline lookup yields CDR1 ENHRY and CDR2 SYGVKD. Trimming removed 4 bases at V and 0 bases at J, with 13 bases between. The CDR3 contains 16 residues.

The table lists this clonotype with many counts. V and J are TRBV7-6 and TRBJ2-7; perhaps TRBD2 as D (5 bases). V lost 1 base and J lost 7, with 8 bases in between. Germline assignment: CDR1 SGHVS and CDR2 FNYEAQ. This CDR3 contains 12 residues. CDR3 DNA sequence: TGTGCCAGCAGCTTAGGCGGGTTGGAGCAGTACTTC. It translates to CASSLGGLEQYF. Filled out from reference TRBV7-6 and TRBJ2-7, the complete variable domain reads GAGVSQSPRYKVTKRGQDVALRCDPISGHVSLYWYRQALGQGPEFLTYFNYEAQQDKSGLPNDRFSAERPEGSISTLTIQRTEQRDSAMYRCASSLGGLEQYFGPGTRLTVT.

This clonotype was recorded many times. The chain carries TRBV6-2 or TRBV6-3 and TRBJ1-5; weak D call: TRBD1 (5 bases). Germline V gene sequence: CDR1 MNHEY, CDR2 SVGEGT. CDR3 length equals 17 residues. V lost 4 bases to trimming and J lost 4 bases, with 20 bases between them. This CDR3 is CASSSLDSWRENQPQHF. Here the CDR3 DNA reads TGTGCCAGCAGTTCTCTCGACAGTTGGAGAGAGAATCAGCCCCAGCATTTT.

This chain links TRBV2 with TRBJ2-3; D may be TRBD2 (6 bases). This CDR3 contains 14 residues. V lost 4 bases to trimming and J lost 2 bases, with 10 bases between them. Germline V gives CDR1 SNHLY, CDR2 FYNNEI. CDR3 DNA: TGTGCCAGCAGTGTGAGCGGGTACACAGATACGCAGTATTTT. Translating gives CASSVSGYTDTQYF.

The rearrangement uses TRBV12-3 or TRBV12-4 and TRBJ2-2; D is undetermined. The germline V and J ends were trimmed by 5 bases and 6 bases, with 10 bases remaining between them. This CDR3 is 13 amino acids long. The CDR3 DNA is TGTGCCAGCAGTACGTTAGGGTCCGGGGAGCTGTTTTTT. Translating gives CASSTLGSGELFF.

Regarding this clonotype: A read error may account for a junction end that differs from germline. The rearrangement uses TRBV12-3 or TRBV12-4 and TRBJ1-2; maybe TRBD1 (5 bases). This CDR3 has 13 residues. CDR3 sequence reads: CASSSDIADGCTF. DNA of the CDR3: TGTGCCAGCAGTTCGGACATAGCGGATGGCTGCACCTTC.

This clonotype is a singleton in its sample. This chain uses TRBV20-1 with TRBJ2-3; 10 bases agree with TRBD2. Germline V lookup: CDR1 DFQATT, CDR2 SNEGSKA (reference sequence). The CDR3 has 14 residues. Trimming at V came to 7 bases and at J to 0 bases, leaving 4 bases not matched to a gene. The CDR3 sequence is CSVSGGQSTDTQYF. The DNA of the CDR3 is TGCAGTGTTAGCGGGGGGCAAAGCACAGATACGCAGTATTTT.

This clonotype was found a few times. The chain couples TRBV7-8 to TRBJ2-7; weak D call: TRBD2 (5 bases). The CDR3 totals 14 residues. The V and J ends lost 3 bases and 3 bases respectively, with 12 bases between them. Germline CDR1 and CDR2: SGHVS and FQNEAQ. The CDR3 loop reads CASSFGGLLYEQYF. For the CDR3, the DNA is TGTGCCAGCAGCTTCGGAGGACTCCTCTACGAGCAGTACTTC.

This clonotype was recorded a few times. The chain links TRBV7-8 to TRBJ1-1, with TRBD1 as a possible D gene (6 bases). This CDR3 is 14 amino acids long. Germline values: CDR1 SGHVS, CDR2 FQNEAQ. The V gene lost 9 bases and the J gene lost 0 bases, with 14 bases spanning the gap. The CDR3 sequence: CASKQGPMNTEAFF. CDR3 nucleotide sequence: TGTGCCAGTAAACAGGGCCCAATGAACACTGAAGCTTTCTTT.

The chain carries TRBV7-2 and TRBJ2-3, with TRBD2 matching 10 bases. This CDR3 region has 15 residues. Looked up from germline, CDR1 is SGHTA and CDR2 is FQGNSA. V lost 2 bases and J lost 5; bases outside the gene matches: 4. The CDR3 loop reads CASSLTSGVGDTQYF. For the CDR3, the DNA is TGTGCCAGCAGCTTAACTAGCGGGGTAGGAGATACGCAGTATTTT. The variable domain in full, completed from reference TRBV7-2 and TRBJ2-3, reads GAGVSQSPSNKVTEKGKDVELRCDPISGHTALYWYRQSLGQGLEFLIYFQGNSAPDKSGLPSDRFSAERTGGSVSTLTIQRTQQEDSAVYLCASSLTSGVGDTQYFGPGTRLTVL.

There are a few counts of this clonotype. The chain has TRBV7-8 and TRBJ2-5; D unclear. CDR1 and CDR2 from the germline V gene are SGHVS and FQNEAQ. The CDR3 extends over 16 amino acids. Trimming stripped 1 base from V and 1 base from J, with 13 bases between. CDR3 residues: CASSLEGQTPQETQYF. The DNA for the CDR3 is TGTGCCAGCAGCTTAGAAGGGCAGACACCCCAAGAGACCCAGTACTTC.

As to this clonotype: The limits of the CDR3 on the DNA are not certain, so only TCRdb's listed CDR3 is given. V is TRBV2 and J is TRBJ1-2; the tabulated D call, TRBD1, remains unverified against the DNA. The CDR3 contains 18 residues when both ends are counted. Germline values: CDR1 SNHLY, CDR2 FYNNEI. This CDR3 is CASSAERQVGGYTFGFSF.

The chain has TRBV7-2 and TRBJ2-7, with D perhaps matching TRBD2 (7 bases). This CDR3 spans 15 amino acids. V gave up 3 bases and J gave up 6 bases, with 18 bases separating them. CDR1 is SGHTA, CDR2 FQGNSA, per germline. CDR3 loop: CASSFEGGGGSEQYF. CDR3 coding DNA: TGTGCCAGCAGCTTTGAAGGGGGAGGCGGGAGCGAGCAGTACTTC. The whole variable domain, remainder taken from reference TRBV7-2 and TRBJ2-7, is GAGVSQSPSNKVTEKGKDVELRCDPISGHTALYWYRQSLGQGLEFLIYFQGNSAPDKSGLPSDRFSAERTGGSVSTLTIQRTQQEDSAVYLCASSFEGGGGSEQYFGPGTRLTVT.

CDR3 bases: TGTGCCAGCAGCGTAGGCGGGACCGGGGAGCTGTTTTTT. As protein: CASSVGGTGELFF. The chain links TRBV9 to TRBJ2-2, with a tentative D call TRBD2 (5 bases). The germline V gene has CDR1 SGDLS and CDR2 YYNGEE. The CDR3 contains 13 residues. The germline V and J ends were trimmed by 0 bases and 5 bases, with 5 bases remaining between them.

This rearrangement joins TRBV7-2 to TRBJ2-5; perhaps TRBD1 as D (6 bases). This CDR3 comprises 15 residues. Trimming took 1 base from V and 2 from J, leaving 11 bases between them. The germline gives CDR1 SGHTA, CDR2 FQGNSA. CDR3 coding DNA: TGTGCCAGCAGCTTAGGGATCACAGGGCAAGAGACCCAGTACTTC. This codes for CASSLGITGQETQYF.

This clonotype was seen only a few times. The V and J genes are TRBV7-9 and TRBJ2-5; D is possibly TRBD1 (8 bases). V dropped 6 bases and J dropped 4 bases, with 15 bases sitting between them. The CDR3 runs to 14 residues. Germline V gene sequence: CDR1 SEHNR, CDR2 FQNEAQ (reference sequence). The CDR3 loop reads CASRSGTGRETQYF. In DNA, the CDR3 is TGTGCCAGCAGGAGCGGGACAGGAAGAGAGACCCAGTACTTC.

This clonotype was counted once. This chain connects TRBV20-1 to TRBJ1-2; D is perhaps TRBD1 (5 bases). The CDR3 is 11 residues long. Per the germline V gene, CDR1 is DFQATT and CDR2 is SNEGSKA (reference sequence). V was clipped by 0 bases and J by 11 bases, with 10 bases between them. The CDR3 loop is CSARDVQAYTF. CDR3 nucleotides: TGCAGTGCTAGAGATGTACAGGCGTACACCTTC.